The rows below give T cell receptor beta chains drawn from one sample of a study of blood T cell repertoires in COVID-19. TCRdb's copy holds only in-frame clones and misses some; the assay was immunoSEQ multiplex PCR. The repertoire holds roughly 87,000 clones, with about 87% as singletons. The sample was peripheral blood. These receptors were taken from a man aged 55-75 years with acute or convalescent COVID-19. Each CDR3 is given with its conserved first and last residue. Each record gives: CDR3 DNA, CDR3 protein, V gene, D gene, clone size, J gene. D genes are given only for firm matches. Size tells how often a clone was seen (once, few, many) or the class of an expanded clone, and some rows leave it out.

cdr3_nt: TGCAGTGCTAGTAGAGACAATGAGCAGTTCTTC; cdr3_aa: CSASRDNEQFF; v_call: TRBV20-1; d_call: NA; clone_size: few; j_call: TRBJ2-1
cdr3_nt: TGCGCCAGCAGAACCACAGGGCGCTTCAATCAGCCCCAGCATTTT; cdr3_aa: CASRTTGRFNQPQHF; v_call: TRBV5-1; d_call: NA; clone_size: NA; j_call: TRBJ1-5
cdr3_nt: TGTGCCAGCAGCCCCCCTAGCGGGGGGACAGATACGCAGTATTTT; cdr3_aa: CASSPPSGGTDTQYF; v_call: TRBV9; d_call: TRBD2; clone_size: NA; j_call: TRBJ2-3
cdr3_nt: TGTGCCAGCAGCTTGGACAGGAACTATGGCTACACCTTC; cdr3_aa: CASSLDRNYGYTF; v_call: TRBV5-6; d_call: NA; clone_size: once; j_call: TRBJ1-2
cdr3_nt: TGTGCCTGGGGACAGGGAAACTATGGCTACACCTTC; cdr3_aa: CAWGQGNYGYTF; v_call: TRBV30; d_call: TRBD1; clone_size: NA; j_call: TRBJ1-2
cdr3_nt: TGTGCCAGCAGCTTACAAGGGATGGGACTAGCGGGCTCAGGGACCCAGTACTTC; cdr3_aa: CASSLQGMGLAGSGTQYF; v_call: TRBV7-7; d_call: TRBD2; clone_size: NA; j_call: TRBJ2-5
cdr3_nt: TGTGCCATCAGCGTTAGCGCAGGGGTTGGCGAGACCCAGTACTTC; cdr3_aa: CAISVSAGVGETQYF; v_call: TRBV10-3; d_call: NA; clone_size: NA; j_call: TRBJ2-5
cdr3_nt: TGCAGCGTTGCGCCCGGGAGGGCAAACAATGAGCAGTTCTTC; cdr3_aa: CSVAPGRANNEQFF; v_call: TRBV29-1; d_call: TRBD2; clone_size: NA; j_call: TRBJ2-1
cdr3_nt: TGTGCCAGCAACGGACACGATAATTCACCCCTCCACTTT; cdr3_aa: CASNGHDNSPLHF; v_call: TRBV27; d_call: NA; clone_size: NA; j_call: TRBJ1-6
cdr3_nt: TGTGCCAGCAGCCAAGGGGTGGCCGAGCAGTACTTC; cdr3_aa: CASSQGVAEQYF; v_call: TRBV5-4; d_call: NA; clone_size: few; j_call: TRBJ2-7